These 27 T cell receptor beta chains share one sample of origin, sequenced in a study of blood T cell repertoires in COVID-19. Libraries were prepared by immunoSEQ multiplex PCR; TCRdb keeps only in-frame clonotypes and omits some of them. The sample has approximately 130,000 clones, approximately 85% seen once. The sequenced material came from peripheral blood. The source of these receptors is a human donor in a cohort sampled during active COVID-19.

The J gene is TRBJ2-1, the V gene TRBV5-6, with D maybe TRBD1 (6 bases). Trimming took off 4 bases at V and 7 bases at J, with 15 bases between the two ends. CDR1 SGHDT and CDR2 YYEEEE come from the germline V gene. The CDR3 has 14 residues. DNA for the CDR3: TGTGCCAGCAGCGTGACGGACAGTAGGAATGAGCAGTTCTTC. It translates to CASSVTDSRNEQFF.

The rearrangement links TRBV4-3 to TRBJ1-2; the match to TRBD1 covers 9 bases. With 0 bases clipped from V and 7 bases from J, the junction kept 3 bases outside the gene matches. From germline, CDR1 is LGHNA and CDR2 YSLEER. The CDR3 consists of 14 residues. The CDR3, as DNA: TGCGCCAGCAGCCAAGAACAGGGGGCGGTTGGCTACACCTTC. Protein sequence: CASSQEQGAVGYTF.

The V and J genes are TRBV5-6 and TRBJ2-5; 9 bases are shared with TRBD1. The CDR3 spans 15 residues. The ends lost 4 bases at V and 5 bases at J; junction bases unmatched: 9. CDR1 and CDR2 (germline): SGHDT, YYEEEE. The CDR3 is CASSVRDRVSETQYF. CDR3 nucleotide sequence: TGTGCCAGCAGCGTCCGGGACAGGGTGAGCGAGACCCAGTACTTC.

The chain carries TRBV5-6 and TRBJ1-1, with a tentative D call TRBD1 (6 bases). The V gene lost 1 base and the J gene lost 5 bases, with 9 bases spanning the gap. Germline V gene lookup returns CDR1 SGHDT and CDR2 YYEEEE. This CDR3 has 13 amino acids. CDR3 protein: CASSLIGGTEAFF. CDR3 sequence (DNA): TGTGCCAGCAGCTTGATAGGGGGAACTGAAGCTTTCTTT.

V gene TRBV7-2 combines with J gene TRBJ1-1, with D possibly matching TRBD1 (6 bases). Germline V gene sequence: CDR1 SGHTA, CDR2 FQGNSA. CDR3 size: 15 residues. Trimming cost V 5 bases and J 0 bases, with 13 bases left between them. CDR3 amino acids: CASSGRGAMNTEAFF. The CDR3 DNA sequence: TGTGCCAGCAGCGGGAGGGGGGCTATGAACACTGAAGCTTTCTTT. The full variable domain, with the rest looked up from reference TRBV7-2 and TRBJ1-1, is GAGVSQSPSNKVTEKGKDVELRCDPISGHTALYWYRQSLGQGLEFLIYFQGNSAPDKSGLPSDRFSAERTGGSVSTLTIQRTQQEDSAVYLCASSGRGAMNTEAFFGQGTRLTVV.

This clone was counted at least ten times. This chain links TRBV5-1 with TRBJ2-3; the match to TRBD2 covers 13 bases. V shed 4 bases and J 3 bases; nucleotides not matched to a gene: 8. CDR3 size: 17 residues. The germline CDR1 and CDR2 sequences are SGHRS and YFSETQ. CDR3 in amino acids: CASSVELAGGKTDTQYF. CDR3 sequence (DNA): TGCGCCAGCAGCGTAGAACTAGCGGGAGGGAAAACAGATACGCAGTATTTT.

CDR3 region: CASSYDWASLNQPQHF. CDR3 in DNA: TGTGCCAGCAGTTACGATTGGGCTAGCCTCAATCAGCCCCAGCATTTT. The rearrangement joins TRBV6-6 to TRBJ1-5; D unclear. CDR1 is MNHNY and CDR2 is SVGAGI in the germline V gene (reference sequence). CDR3 length equals 16 residues. V lost 2 bases and J lost 3, with 14 bases in between.

J is TRBJ2-5 and V is TRBV2; 10 positions match TRBD1. Unmatched junction bases numbered 3, after V lost 3 bases and J lost 8 bases. This CDR3 is built from 13 residues. CDR1 SNHLY and CDR2 FYNNEI come from the germline V gene. DNA for the CDR3: TGTGCCAGCAGTGAGGGACAGGGGCCCACCCAGTACTTC. Protein: CASSEGQGPTQYF.

The sample holds one count of this clone. The chain joins TRBV25-1 to TRBJ1-2; 9 bases are a match to TRBD1. CDR1 and CDR2 from the germline V gene are MGHDK and SYGVNS. The V gene end was trimmed by 2 bases and the J gene end by 13 bases; junction bases not matched to a gene: 5. The CDR3 runs to 12 residues. The CDR3 DNA follows: TGTGCCAGCAGTGAAGACAGGGGGGGTTGCACCTTC. Its protein is CASSEDRGGCTF.

This sequence joins TRBV7-2 and TRBJ2-7; tentative D call: TRBD2 (7 bases). Germline V gene data show CDR1 as SGHTA and CDR2 as FQGNSA. Deletions cut 1 base from V and 7 bases from J, with 11 bases between. CDR3 length equals 13 residues. This CDR3 is CASSLEGGEEQYV. The CDR3 DNA reads as TGTGCCAGCAGCTTAGAGGGGGGGGAGGAGCAGTACGTC.

The V call is TRBV6-2 or TRBV6-3, the J call TRBJ2-7; D is perhaps TRBD2 (5 bases). This CDR3 contains 14 residues. Germline loops: CDR1 MNHEY, CDR2 SVGEGT. Trimming pared 2 bases from V and 7 bases from J, leaving 15 bases between. CDR3 amino acids: CASSYARVSFEQYF. The DNA for the CDR3 is TGTGCCAGCAGTTACGCGAGGGTCTCGTTTGAGCAGTACTTC.

The CDR3 loop reads CASSVQGRETQYF. The CDR3 DNA reads as TGTGCCAGCAGCGTGCAGGGGAGAGAGACCCAGTACTTC. This sequence joins TRBV9 and TRBJ2-5, with a possible D match to TRBD1 (6 bases). Trimming removed 2 bases from V and 4 bases from J, with 9 bases in between. The CDR3 length is 13 residues. Germline lookup yields CDR1 SGDLS and CDR2 YYNGEE. Based on the CDR3 plus reference TRBV9 and TRBJ2-5, the full variable domain is DSGVTQTPKHLITATGQRVTLRCSPRSGDLSVYWYQQSLDQGLQFLIQYYNGEERAKGNILERFSAQQFPDLHSELNLSSLELGDSALYFCASSVQGRETQYFGPGTRLLVL.

V and J are TRBV7-2 and TRBJ2-2; D might be TRBD1 (6 bases). Trimming removed 5 bases at V and 4 bases at J, with 20 bases between. Germline values: CDR1 SGHTA, CDR2 FQGNSA. This CDR3 spans 17 amino acids. CDR3 sequence reads: CASSTMVGGLGTGELFF. In DNA, the CDR3 is TGTGCCAGCAGCACGATGGTAGGGGGTTTGGGCACCGGGGAGCTGTTTTTT.

The chain joins TRBV2 to TRBJ2-7; 11 bases align to TRBD2. The ends lost 5 bases at V and 2 bases at J; junction bases unmatched: 14. Germline CDR1 is SNHLY and CDR2 is FYNNEI. The CDR3 totals 18 residues. The CDR3 protein is CASSITSGSLLGAYEQYV. The CDR3 DNA follows: TGTGCCAGCAGTATTACTAGCGGGAGTTTATTAGGGGCCTACGAGCAGTACGTC.

The CDR3 bases are TGTGCCAGCAGCATGAGGGGCGGAGGGTCCTATAATTCACCCCTCCACTTT. This gives the protein CASSMRGGGSYNSPLHF. The V call is TRBV5-5, the J call TRBJ1-6; possibly TRBD1 for D (5 bases). The V gene's germline CDR1 is SGHKS and CDR2 YYEKEE (reference sequence). The CDR3 consists of 17 residues. Deletions cut 4 bases from V and 1 base from J, with 15 bases between.

This chain uses TRBV7-2 with TRBJ1-2; TRBD1 matches at 7 bases. The CDR3 consists of 14 residues. The ends lost 2 bases at V and 5 bases at J; junction bases unmatched: 5. Per germline, CDR1 SGHTA and CDR2 FQGNSA. CDR3 sequence: CASSLPGGLYGYTF. CDR3 nucleotides: TGTGCCAGCAGCTTACCAGGGGGGTTGTATGGCTACACCTTC.

This clone was counted a few times. This chain uses TRBV27 with TRBJ2-2; TRBD2 might be the D (5 bases). Germline V gene data show CDR1 as MNHEY and CDR2 as SMNVEV (reference sequence). The CDR3 runs to 16 residues. Trimming left V 6 bases short and J 0 bases short, with 14 bases between. This CDR3 reads CASSPKRFANTGELFF. The DNA for the CDR3 is TGTGCCAGCAGCCCTAAGCGGTTCGCGAACACCGGGGAGCTGTTTTTT.

The chain couples TRBV9 to TRBJ1-1, with unresolved D. CDR3 size: 14 residues. Germline CDR1 reads SGDLS; CDR2 reads YYNGEE. V was trimmed by 4 bases and J by 5 bases, leaving 15 bases between them. CDR3: CASSSLGRLTEAFF. As DNA, the CDR3 is TGTGCCAGCAGCTCATTGGGGAGGCTGACTGAAGCTTTCTTT.

This rearrangement joins TRBV2 to TRBJ2-5, with 7 bases fitting TRBD1. Trimming removed 1 base from V and 1 base from J; junction bases left unmatched: 3. Per the germline V gene, CDR1 is SNHLY and CDR2 is FYNNEI. This CDR3 comprises 15 residues. CDR3 region: CASSEETGIQETQYF. CDR3 DNA: TGTGCCAGCAGTGAAGAGACAGGGATCCAAGAGACCCAGTACTTC.

This clone was counted once. This rearrangement joins TRBV6-2 or TRBV6-3 to TRBJ2-5; maybe TRBD2 (6 bases). Germline assignment: CDR1 MNHEY and CDR2 SVGEGT. The CDR3 has 16 residues. Between the trimmed V and J ends, which lost 0 bases and 2 bases, there was a span of 13 bases. The CDR3 protein is CASSYSLPRGQETQYF. In DNA form, the CDR3 reads TGTGCCAGCAGTTACTCCCTACCACGGGGGCAAGAGACCCAGTACTTC.

The chain is built from TRBV30 and TRBJ1-2; 8 bases are a match to TRBD1. The CDR3 has 13 residues. Per the germline V gene, CDR1 is GTSNPN and CDR2 is SVGIG (reference sequence). The ends lost 8 bases at V and 4 bases at J; junction bases unmatched: 9. CDR3 bases: TGTGCCAGTATACGGACAGGGACCTATGGCTACACCTTC. Its protein is CASIRTGTYGYTF.

The J gene is TRBJ2-1, the V gene TRBV3-1 (or the pseudogene TRBV3-2); D is possibly TRBD2 (6 bases). With 0 bases removed from V and 0 bases from J, the gap between germline ends came to 15 bases. In germline, CDR1 is LGHDT, CDR2 YNNKEL (reference sequence). This CDR3 comprises 18 residues. CDR3 loop: CASSQDLEGFSSYNEQFF. The DNA for the CDR3 is TGTGCCAGCAGCCAAGATCTGGAGGGGTTCAGCTCCTACAATGAGCAGTTCTTC.

The chain recombines TRBV6-4 with TRBJ1-2; 8 bases fit TRBD1. This CDR3 is built from 13 residues. Germline CDR1 and CDR2: MRHNA and SNTAGT. The J segment lost 4 bases and the V segment lost 6 bases, leaving 4 bases of the junction unmatched. The CDR3 DNA reads TGTGCCAGCAGCGCCGACAGGGGCTATGGCTACACCTTC. Its protein product is CASSADRGYGYTF.

In this sample, this clone turned up once. The chain uses TRBV7-2 and TRBJ2-5; 15 bases map to TRBD2. The germline CDR1 and CDR2 sequences are SGHTA and FQGNSA. This CDR3 is 17 amino acids long. The V segment lost 5 bases and the J segment 2 bases; nucleotides outside the gene matches: 6. CDR3 in amino acids: CASSQGTSGGSQETQYF. The CDR3 coding sequence is TGTGCCAGCAGCCAGGGGACTAGCGGGGGGAGTCAAGAGACCCAGTACTTC.

This sequence joins TRBV3-1 (or the pseudogene TRBV3-2) and TRBJ2-1; D perhaps matches TRBD1 (5 bases). CDR3 size: 15 residues. The V and J ends lost 4 bases and 4 bases respectively, with 14 bases between them. From germline, CDR1 is LGHDT and CDR2 YNNKEL (reference sequence). The CDR3 nucleotides read TGTGCCAGCAGCCCTATCGATCAGGGTTACAATGAGCAGTTCTTC. This codes for CASSPIDQGYNEQFF.

The chain links TRBV7-8 to TRBJ2-7; D remains ambiguous. Germline V gene data show CDR1 as SGHVS and CDR2 as FQNEAQ. This CDR3 has 13 residues. V shed 4 bases and J shed 3 bases, with 10 bases lying between them. CDR3 residues: CASSSRVFYEQYV. For the CDR3, the DNA is TGTGCCAGCAGCTCCCGGGTCTTCTACGAGCAGTACGTC.

This rearrangement joins TRBV19 to TRBJ2-3; 10 positions match TRBD2. Germline-derived CDR1 and CDR2 are LNHDA and SQIVND (reference sequence). This CDR3 contains 20 residues. V lost 6 bases, J lost 0 bases, and 18 bases stayed unmatched. Written as DNA, the CDR3 is TGTGCCAGTAGCCTAGGGCTAGCGGGGGTCCGCCTAACTAGCACAGATACGCAGTATTTT. Translated: CASSLGLAGVRLTSTDTQYF. The full variable domain, its missing parts supplied by reference TRBV19 and TRBJ2-3, is DGGITQSPKYLFRKEGQNVTLSCEQNLNHDAMYWYRQDPGQGLRLIYYSQIVNDFQKGDIAEGYSVSREKKESFPLTVTSAQKNPTAFYLCASSLGLAGVRLTSTDTQYFGPGTRLTVL.